This TCR beta chain is from a study of T cells after posttransplantation cyclophosphamide. In its sample, this clone was seen many times. The antigen remains unidentified. Assay: immunoSEQ multiplex PCR; the TCRdb copy retains only in-frame clones and omits some. This sample has roughly 45,000 clones, each found more than once. The CDR3 has 16 amino acids. In germline, CDR1 is PRHDT, CDR2 FYEKMQ (reference sequence). V was cut by 4 bases and J by 0 bases, with 16 bases left in between. Points from the study as a whole: Recipient CMV seropositivity and CMV reactivation strongly tracked TRB clonality. Donor-recipient repertoire similarity was low at 1-2 months, rising over year one.

The related graft donor's blood sample was taken on the day of bone marrow donation. The chain joins TRBV13 to TRBJ2-7; possibly TRBD2 for D (5 bases). This TCR came from a man in his forties in good health, CMV-negative, and a related stem cell transplant donor. Sample: PBMCs. CDR3 in DNA: TGTGCCAGCAGCTCTAACTCACCGGGGTCCTCCTACGAGCAGTACTTC. It codes for CASSSNSPGSSYEQYF.